These 25 T cell receptor beta chains share one sample of origin, sequenced in a study of CD8 T cells in ankylosing spondylitis. Via MiXCR, TCRdb re-called the 5' RACE reads, giving one row per CDR3 protein. The sample has about 240,000 distinct CDR3 sequences, approximately 9% seen once. Sequenced: blood, either unsorted or a sorted T cell fraction (not recorded which). The receptors derive from a male donor with ankylosing spondylitis or in good health (not recorded which).

The genes are TRBV10-3 and TRBJ2-2; TRBD1 matches at 7 bases. V was clipped by 5 bases and J by 0 bases; unmatched bases: 6. CDR1 ENHRY and CDR2 SYGVKD come from the germline V gene. The CDR3 length is 16 residues. CDR3 coding DNA: TGTGCCATCAGTCCCACAGGGGCCGCGAACACCGGGGAGCTGTTTTTT. As protein: CAISPTGAANTGELFF.

This clonotype was recorded at least ten times. The chain couples TRBV10-2 to TRBJ2-7; D remains unclear. Trimming shortened V by 3 bases and J by 2 bases, and 5 bases separated the two germline ends. There are 12 residues in the CDR3. The germline CDR1 and CDR2 sequences are WSHSY and SAAADI. Here the CDR3 reads CASSESTYEQYF. The CDR3, as DNA: TGCGCCAGCAGTGAATCCACCTACGAGCAGTACTTC.

This chain uses TRBV7-8 with TRBJ1-5; unclear D gene. Trimming cost V 5 bases and J 5 bases, with 13 bases left between them. The CDR3 spans 14 residues. Looked up from germline, CDR1 is SGHVS and CDR2 is FQNEAQ. The CDR3 sequence is CASSVGQPDQPQHF. The CDR3 DNA reads TGTGCCAGCAGCGTGGGTCAGCCGGATCAGCCCCAGCATTTT. Combining the CDR3 with reference TRBV7-8 and TRBJ1-5 gives the whole variable domain GAGVSQSPRYKVAKRGQDVALRCDPISGHVSLFWYQQALGQGPEFLTYFQNEAQLDKSGLPSDRFFAERPEGSVSTLKIQRTQQEDSAVYLCASSVGQPDQPQHFGDGTRLSIL.

The sample holds a few counts of this clonotype. The V call is TRBV18, the J call TRBJ2-3, with D hard to call. Germline V gene data show CDR1 as KGHSH and CDR2 as LQKENI. Between the trimmed V and J ends, which lost 0 bases and 6 bases, there was a span of 7 bases. There are 13 residues in the CDR3. The CDR3 protein is CASSPPVGDTQYF. CDR3 in DNA: TGTGCCAGCTCACCACCGGTTGGCGATACGCAGTATTTT.

This clonotype was recorded many times. The chain joins TRBV7-8 to TRBJ2-7; D may be TRBD2 (5 bases). CDR1 is SGHVS and CDR2 is FQNEAQ in the germline V gene. Deletions cut 4 bases from V and 2 bases from J, with 12 bases between. The CDR3 has 14 residues. The CDR3 sequence: CASSSQADPYEQYF. The DNA of the CDR3 is TGTGCCAGCAGCTCCCAAGCGGACCCCTACGAGCAGTACTTC.

This clonotype was observed a few times. The V gene is TRBV20-1, the J gene TRBJ2-7, with TRBD1 matching over 8 bases. V was clipped by 2 bases and J by 2 bases; unmatched bases: 5. The CDR3 length is 14 residues. Germline CDR1 and CDR2: DFQATT and SNEGSKA (reference sequence). This chain's CDR3 is CSARTGGFAYEQYF. The CDR3 DNA reads as TGCAGTGCTAGAACAGGGGGGTTTGCCTACGAGCAGTACTTC.

This clonotype was counted at least ten times. This chain uses TRBV10-3 with TRBJ2-1; TRBD1 might be the D (6 bases). V lost 11 bases and J lost 8, with 13 bases in between. This CDR3 has 11 amino acids. Germline CDR1 reads ENHRY; CDR2 reads SYGVKD. CDR3 residues: CASRGFHEQFF. For the CDR3, the DNA is TGTGCCTCGAGGGGGTTCCATGAGCAGTTCTTC.

The rearrangement uses TRBV19 and TRBJ2-1, with TRBD2 as a possible D gene (6 bases). CDR3 length equals 16 residues. Looked up from germline, CDR1 is LNHDA and CDR2 is SQIVND (reference sequence). V was shortened by 3 bases and J by 3 bases, with 15 bases between the two germline ends. The CDR3: CASSILGGLDYNEQFF. CDR3 nucleotide sequence: TGTGCCAGTAGTATTCTAGGAGGGTTGGACTACAATGAGCAGTTCTTC. Combining the CDR3 with reference TRBV19 and TRBJ2-1 gives the whole variable domain DGGITQSPKYLFRKEGQNVTLSCEQNLNHDAMYWYRQDPGQGLRLIYYSQIVNDFQKGDIAEGYSVSREKKESFPLTVTSAQKNPTAFYLCASSILGGLDYNEQFFGPGTRLTVL.

The gene calls are TRBV3-1 and TRBJ2-3, with D unresolved. The CDR3 extends over 14 amino acids. Germline lookup yields CDR1 LGHDT and CDR2 YNNKEL (reference sequence). Between the trimmed V and J ends, which lost 0 bases and 2 bases, there was a span of 6 bases. The CDR3 loop reads CASSQDYHTDTQYF. CDR3 DNA: TGTGCCAGCAGCCAAGACTACCACACAGATACGCAGTATTTT.

Ten or more counts support this clonotype. The chain couples TRBV4-3 to TRBJ1-5, with D possibly matching TRBD1 (5 bases). V was shortened by 0 bases and J by 5 bases, with 11 bases between the two germline ends. There are 15 residues in the CDR3. Per germline, CDR1 LGHNA and CDR2 YSLEER. The CDR3 loop reads CASSQDRMGDQPQHF. The CDR3 DNA reads as TGCGCCAGCAGCCAAGATCGTATGGGGGATCAGCCCCAGCATTTT.

There are many counts of this clonotype. The genes are TRBV9 and TRBJ2-7; D remains ambiguous. Germline V gives CDR1 SGDLS, CDR2 YYNGEE. The CDR3 is made up of 15 amino acids. Trimming removed 0 bases from V and 3 bases from J, with 13 bases in between. The CDR3 nucleotides read TGTGCCAGCAGCGTAGTAGGAGACGACTTCTACGAGCAGTACTTC. Amino acids: CASSVVGDDFYEQYF.

This clonotype was counted ten times or more. V is TRBV5-1 and J is TRBJ2-4, with D perhaps being TRBD1 or TRBD2 (5 bases each). The CDR3 loop spans 16 amino acids. In germline, CDR1 is SGHRS, CDR2 YFSETQ. The V and J ends lost 7 bases and 0 bases respectively, with 17 bases between them. This CDR3 is CASGLGTELAKNIQYF. The CDR3 coding sequence is TGCGCCAGCGGACTCGGGACGGAGCTAGCCAAAAACATTCAGTACTTC.

V usage is TRBV12-3 or TRBV12-4 and J usage is TRBJ1-3; TRBD1 is a possible D gene (5 bases). The CDR3 consists of 13 residues. Trimming removed 6 bases at V and 15 bases at J, with 21 bases between. The CDR3 DNA reads as TGTGCCAGCAGACCCAATTCGGGGACCGCTAAATATTTT. Amino acids: CASRPNSGTAKYF.

As regards this clonotype: This sequence may be a read error, since a much larger clone differs from it by one base. The chain employs TRBV12-3 or TRBV12-4 and TRBJ2-1; 9 bases are a match to TRBD1. The CDR3 loop spans 17 amino acids. Germline trimming cut 4 bases from V and 4 bases from J; bases unmatched to any gene: 11. The CDR3 DNA follows: TGTGCCAGCAGTTCTTGCCTATTGGGACAGGGTTACAATGAGCAGTTCTTC. Amino acid sequence: CASSSCLLGQGYNEQFF.

This clonotype was detected many times. This chain connects TRBV7-9 to TRBJ1-1, with D possibly matching TRBD1 (6 bases). The CDR3 consists of 14 residues. V was shortened by 5 bases and J by 0 bases, with 10 bases between the two germline ends. In germline, CDR1 is SEHNR, CDR2 FQNEAQ (reference sequence). The CDR3 DNA reads as TGTGCCAGCAGCCGGACAGACTTGAACACTGAAGCTTTCTTT. Its protein is CASSRTDLNTEAFF.

This clonotype appeared many times. The V gene is TRBV7-2, the J gene TRBJ2-4, with 8 bases aligning to TRBD2. V shed 3 bases, J shed 6 bases, and the junction held 4 bases outside the gene matches. Germline V gene data show CDR1 as SGHTA and CDR2 as FQGNSA. This CDR3 is built from 14 residues. The DNA for the CDR3 is TGTGCCAGCAGCTTCGAGCGGGGGCGAAACATTCAGTACTTC. Its protein is CASSFERGRNIQYF. Complete variable domain (other parts from reference TRBV7-2 and TRBJ2-4): GAGVSQSPSNKVTEKGKDVELRCDPISGHTALYWYRQSLGQGLEFLIYFQGNSAPDKSGLPSDRFSAERTGGSVSTLTIQRTQQEDSAVYLCASSFERGRNIQYFGAGTRLSVL.

This clonotype was seen ten or more times. CDR3 bases: TGTGCCAGCAGTCCCTACAGGGGGGCCGGGGAGCTGTTTTTT. Translated: CASSPYRGAGELFF. The chain recombines TRBV27 with TRBJ2-2, with 8 bases lining up with TRBD1. The CDR3 is made up of 14 amino acids. Germline V gene sequence: CDR1 MNHEY, CDR2 SMNVEV (reference sequence). Germline trimming cut 5 bases from V and 6 bases from J; bases unmatched to any gene: 5.

The gene calls are TRBV5-1 and TRBJ2-1, with D maybe TRBD2 (6 bases). The CDR3 is 15 amino acids. Germline V gene lookup returns CDR1 SGHRS and CDR2 YFSETQ. V shed 5 bases and J shed 3 bases, with 15 bases lying between them. In DNA form, the CDR3 reads TGCGCCAGCAGTGCCAGCGGAGGGGTCTACAATGAGCAGTTCTTC. Translated, it gives CASSASGGVYNEQFF.

This clonotype was recorded many times. This chain links TRBV7-2 with TRBJ2-7; possible D gene TRBD1, 6 bases. V lost 4 bases, J lost 2 bases, and 12 bases lay in between. The germline V gene has CDR1 SGHTA and CDR2 FQGNSA. The CDR3 length is 14 residues. DNA for the CDR3: TGTGCCAGCAGCTCGAGCCGGGACACCTACGAGCAGTACTTC. This encodes CASSSSRDTYEQYF.

The chain employs TRBV30 and TRBJ1-1; D gene unclear. Germline CDR1 reads GTSNPN; CDR2 reads SVGIG (reference sequence). CDR3 length equals 15 residues. Trimming took off 5 bases at V and 0 bases at J, with 16 bases between the two ends. This CDR3 reads CAWALGLTMNTEAFF. For the CDR3, the DNA is TGTGCCTGGGCGCTCGGGCTGACCATGAACACTGAAGCTTTCTTT.

This clonotype was detected ten times or more. The chain joins TRBV12-3 or TRBV12-4 to TRBJ1-1; D ambiguous. Trimming cost V 3 bases and J 8 bases, with 10 bases left between them. The CDR3 is 12 residues long. CDR3 sequence (DNA): TGTGCCAGCAGTTTGGGGAATCTAGAAGCTTTCTTT. Translating gives CASSLGNLEAFF.

This clonotype was observed many times. This rearrangement joins TRBV6-5 to TRBJ2-3, with 9 positions matching TRBD2. CDR1 and CDR2 from the germline V gene are MNHEY and SVGAGI. Trimming at V came to 0 bases and at J to 6 bases, leaving 13 bases not matched to a gene. This CDR3 comprises 18 residues. CDR3 amino acids: CASSYSGASGGPGDTQYF. The CDR3 DNA reads TGTGCCAGCAGTTACTCGGGCGCGAGCGGGGGGCCAGGTGATACGCAGTATTTT.

This clonotype was found many times. The chain employs TRBV20-1 and TRBJ2-7; D is uncertain. Trimming removed 3 bases from V and 5 bases from J, with 14 bases in between. Germline assignment: CDR1 DFQATT and CDR2 SNEGSKA (reference sequence). The CDR3 has 13 amino acids. CDR3 bases: TGCAGTGCTAGGAGAGTGGGTTCTGACGAGCAGTACTTC. It codes for CSARRVGSDEQYF.

The sample holds many counts of this clonotype. The chain uses TRBV12-3 or TRBV12-4 and TRBJ2-4; D is possibly TRBD1 (5 bases). The CDR3 loop spans 15 amino acids. V gave up 7 bases and J gave up 0 bases, with 13 bases separating them. Here the CDR3 DNA reads TGTGCCAGCATTAAGACAGCTATAGCCAAAAACATTCAGTACTTC. As protein: CASIKTAIAKNIQYF.

This clonotype was counted at least ten times. V usage is TRBV19 and J usage is TRBJ2-5; D is ambiguous. This CDR3 comprises 12 residues. Trimming removed 5 bases from V and 5 bases from J, with 9 bases in between. Germline V CDR1 and CDR2: LNHDA, SQIVND (reference sequence). The CDR3 DNA reads TGTGCCAGTAGTTTCACCAGTGAGACCCAGTACTTC. As protein: CASSFTSETQYF. Full variable domain (remainder filled in from reference TRBV19 and TRBJ2-5): DGGITQSPKYLFRKEGQNVTLSCEQNLNHDAMYWYRQDPGQGLRLIYYSQIVNDFQKGDIAEGYSVSREKKESFPLTVTSAQKNPTAFYLCASSFTSETQYFGPGTRLLVL.